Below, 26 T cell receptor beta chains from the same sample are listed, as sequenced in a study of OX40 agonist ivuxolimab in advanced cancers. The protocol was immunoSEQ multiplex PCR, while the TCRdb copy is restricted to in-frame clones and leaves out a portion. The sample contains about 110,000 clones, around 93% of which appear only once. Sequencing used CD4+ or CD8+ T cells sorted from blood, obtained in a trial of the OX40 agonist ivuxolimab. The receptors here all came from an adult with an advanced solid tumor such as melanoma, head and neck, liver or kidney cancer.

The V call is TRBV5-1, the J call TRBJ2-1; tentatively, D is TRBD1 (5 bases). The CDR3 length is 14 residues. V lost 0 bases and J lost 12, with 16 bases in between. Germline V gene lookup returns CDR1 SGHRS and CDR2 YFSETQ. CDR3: CASSLATAQVVQFF. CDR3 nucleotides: TGCGCCAGCAGCTTGGCGACAGCTCAAGTAGTGCAGTTCTTC.

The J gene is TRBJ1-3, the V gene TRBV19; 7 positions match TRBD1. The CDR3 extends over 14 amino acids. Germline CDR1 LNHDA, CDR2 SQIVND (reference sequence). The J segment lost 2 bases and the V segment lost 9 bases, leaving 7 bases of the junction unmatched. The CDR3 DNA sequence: TGTGCCAGCACCCTCGGACAGGCTGGAAACACCATATATTTT. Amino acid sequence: CASTLGQAGNTIYF.

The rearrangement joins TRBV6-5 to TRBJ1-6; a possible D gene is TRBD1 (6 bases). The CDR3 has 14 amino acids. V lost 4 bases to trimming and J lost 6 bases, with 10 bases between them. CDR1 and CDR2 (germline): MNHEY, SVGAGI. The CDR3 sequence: CASSLRGANSPLHF. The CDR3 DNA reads TGTGCCAGCAGTTTAAGGGGGGCTAATTCACCCCTCCACTTT.

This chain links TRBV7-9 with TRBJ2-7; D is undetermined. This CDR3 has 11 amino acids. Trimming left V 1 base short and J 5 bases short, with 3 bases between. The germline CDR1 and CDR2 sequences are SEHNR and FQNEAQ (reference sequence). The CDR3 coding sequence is TGTGCCAGCAGCTTAGGGGACGAGCAGTACTTC. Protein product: CASSLGDEQYF.

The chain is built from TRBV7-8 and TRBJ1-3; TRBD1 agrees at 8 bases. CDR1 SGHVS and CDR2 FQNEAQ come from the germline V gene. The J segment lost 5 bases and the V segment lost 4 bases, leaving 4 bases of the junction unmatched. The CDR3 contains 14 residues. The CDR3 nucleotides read TGTGCCAGCAGCTCCGGACAGGGTAGAAACACCATATATTTT. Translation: CASSSGQGRNTIYF. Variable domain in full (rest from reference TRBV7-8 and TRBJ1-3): GAGVSQSPRYKVAKRGQDVALRCDPISGHVSLFWYQQALGQGPEFLTYFQNEAQLDKSGLPSDRFFAERPEGSVSTLKIQRTQQEDSAVYLCASSSGQGRNTIYFGEGSWLTVV.

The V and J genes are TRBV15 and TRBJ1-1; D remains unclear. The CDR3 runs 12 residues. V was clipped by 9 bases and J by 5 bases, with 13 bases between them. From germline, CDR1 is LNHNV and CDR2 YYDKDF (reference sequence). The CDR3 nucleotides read TGTGCCACGAACCGGGGTGGAACTGAAGCTTTCTTT. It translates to CATNRGGTEAFF. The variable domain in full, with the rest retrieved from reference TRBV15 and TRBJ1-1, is DAMVIQNPRYQVTQFGKPVTLSCSQTLNHNVMYWYQQKSSQAPKLLFHYYDKDFNNEADTPDNFQSRRPNTSFCFLDIRSPGLGDTAMYLCATNRGGTEAFFGQGTRLTVV.

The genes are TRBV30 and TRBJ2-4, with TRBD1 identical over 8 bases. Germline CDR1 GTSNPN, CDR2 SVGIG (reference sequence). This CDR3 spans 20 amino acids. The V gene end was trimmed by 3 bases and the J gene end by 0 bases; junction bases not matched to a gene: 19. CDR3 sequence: CAWRTLPGQVAPLAKNIQYF. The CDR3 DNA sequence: TGTGCCTGGAGGACGTTACCGGGACAGGTGGCCCCCTTAGCCAAAAACATTCAGTACTTC.

In DNA form, the CDR3 reads TGTGCCTGGAACCGACAGGGAGTGGGCTACGAGCAGTACTTC. Protein sequence: CAWNRQGVGYEQYF. The chain uses TRBV30 and TRBJ2-7, with 7 bases identical to TRBD1. V lost 4 bases to trimming and J lost 3 bases; unmatched junction nucleotides: 9. Germline CDR1 is GTSNPN and CDR2 is SVGIG (reference sequence). The CDR3 is 14 residues long.

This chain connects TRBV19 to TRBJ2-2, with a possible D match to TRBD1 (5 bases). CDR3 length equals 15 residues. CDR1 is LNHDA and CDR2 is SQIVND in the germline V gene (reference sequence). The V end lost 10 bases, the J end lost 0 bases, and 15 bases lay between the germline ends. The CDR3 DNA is TGTGCCACCCCCTCGACAGATTCGAACACCGGGGAGCTGTTTTTT. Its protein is CATPSTDSNTGELFF.

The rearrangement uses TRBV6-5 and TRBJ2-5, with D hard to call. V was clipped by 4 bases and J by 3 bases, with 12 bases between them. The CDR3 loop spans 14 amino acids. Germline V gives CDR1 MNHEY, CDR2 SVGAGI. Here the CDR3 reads CASSSPGLKETQYF. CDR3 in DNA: TGTGCCAGCAGTTCCCCCGGTCTCAAAGAGACCCAGTACTTC.

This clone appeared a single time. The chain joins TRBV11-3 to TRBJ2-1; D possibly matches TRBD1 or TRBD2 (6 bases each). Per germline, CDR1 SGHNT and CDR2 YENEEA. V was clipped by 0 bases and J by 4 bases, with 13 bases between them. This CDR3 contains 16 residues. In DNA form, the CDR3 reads TGTGCCAGCAGCTTAGAGGGGGGCCAACCTTACAATGAGCAGTTCTTC. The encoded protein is CASSLEGGQPYNEQFF.

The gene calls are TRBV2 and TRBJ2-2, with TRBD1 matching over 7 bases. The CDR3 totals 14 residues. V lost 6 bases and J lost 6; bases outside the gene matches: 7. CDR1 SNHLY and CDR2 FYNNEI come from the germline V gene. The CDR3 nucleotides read TGTGCCAGCAGGACCGGGACAGAAGCCGGGGAGCTGTTTTTT. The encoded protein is CASRTGTEAGELFF.

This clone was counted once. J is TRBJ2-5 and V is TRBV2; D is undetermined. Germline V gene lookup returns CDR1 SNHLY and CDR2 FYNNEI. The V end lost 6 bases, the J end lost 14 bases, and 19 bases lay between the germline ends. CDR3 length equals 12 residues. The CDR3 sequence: CASRPRLTEPYF. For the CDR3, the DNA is TGTGCCAGCAGGCCGAGATTGACGGAGCCCTACTTC. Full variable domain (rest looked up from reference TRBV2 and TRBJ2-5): EPEVTQTPSHQVTQMGQEVILRCVPISNHLYFYWYRQILGQKVEFLVSFYNNEISEKSEIFDDQFSVERPDGSNFTLKIRSTKLEDSAMYFCASRPRLTEPYFGPGTRLLVL.

The CDR3 DNA sequence: TGTGCCAGTAGTATCACGTGGGGGGCGGGAAGAGAGGGCTACACCTTC. Protein product: CASSITWGAGREGYTF. V usage is TRBV19 and J usage is TRBJ1-2; maybe TRBD1 (6 bases). The V end lost 3 bases, the J end lost 8 bases, and 22 bases lay between the germline ends. The germline V gene has CDR1 LNHDA and CDR2 SQIVND (reference sequence). This CDR3 spans 16 amino acids.

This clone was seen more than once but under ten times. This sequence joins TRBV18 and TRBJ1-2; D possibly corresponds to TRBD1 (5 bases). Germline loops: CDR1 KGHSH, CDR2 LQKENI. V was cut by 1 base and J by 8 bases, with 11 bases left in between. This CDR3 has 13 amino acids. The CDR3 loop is CASSPLPRDGYTF. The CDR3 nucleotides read TGTGCCAGCTCACCACTGCCCCGGGACGGCTACACCTTC.

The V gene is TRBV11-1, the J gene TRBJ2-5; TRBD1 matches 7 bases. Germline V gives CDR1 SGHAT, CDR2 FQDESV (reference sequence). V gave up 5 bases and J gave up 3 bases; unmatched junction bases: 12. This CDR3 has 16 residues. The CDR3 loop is CASSPPRTGREETQYF. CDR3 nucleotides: TGTGCCAGCAGCCCCCCCCGGACAGGTCGTGAAGAGACCCAGTACTTC. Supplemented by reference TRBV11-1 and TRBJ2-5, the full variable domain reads EAEVAQSPRYKITEKSQAVAFWCDPISGHATLYWYRQILGQGPELLVQFQDESVVDDSQLPKDRFSAERLKGVDSTLKIQPAELGDSAMYLCASSPPRTGREETQYFGPGTRLLVL.

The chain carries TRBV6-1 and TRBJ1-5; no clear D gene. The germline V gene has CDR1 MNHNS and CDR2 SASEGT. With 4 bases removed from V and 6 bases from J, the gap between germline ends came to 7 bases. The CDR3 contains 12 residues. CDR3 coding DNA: TGTGCCAGCAGTGTCGGTGGTCAGCCCCAGCATTTT. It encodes CASSVGGQPQHF.

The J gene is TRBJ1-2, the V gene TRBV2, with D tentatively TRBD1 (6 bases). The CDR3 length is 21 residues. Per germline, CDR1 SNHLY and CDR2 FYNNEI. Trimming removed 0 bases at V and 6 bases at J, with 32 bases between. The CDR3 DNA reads TGTGCCAGCAGTGAAGCTCCCACTTACAGGGTTGATCTACTCGTACAGCATGGCTACACCTTC. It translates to CASSEAPTYRVDLLVQHGYTF.

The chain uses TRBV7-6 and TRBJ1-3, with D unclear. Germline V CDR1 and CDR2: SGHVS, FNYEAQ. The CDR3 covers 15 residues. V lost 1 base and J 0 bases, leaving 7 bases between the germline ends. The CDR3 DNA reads TGTGCCAGCAGCTTAGTCCCGGGCTCTGGAAACACCATATATTTT. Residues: CASSLVPGSGNTIYF.

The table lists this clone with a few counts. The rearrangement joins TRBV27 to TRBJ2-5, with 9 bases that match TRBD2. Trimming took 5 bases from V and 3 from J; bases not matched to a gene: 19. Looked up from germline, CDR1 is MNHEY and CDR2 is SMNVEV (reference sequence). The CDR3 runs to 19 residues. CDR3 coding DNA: TGTGCCAGCAGTGTCGGGGTAGCGGGAGTCGGAGGGAGAAAAGAGACCCAGTACTTC. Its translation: CASSVGVAGVGGRKETQYF.

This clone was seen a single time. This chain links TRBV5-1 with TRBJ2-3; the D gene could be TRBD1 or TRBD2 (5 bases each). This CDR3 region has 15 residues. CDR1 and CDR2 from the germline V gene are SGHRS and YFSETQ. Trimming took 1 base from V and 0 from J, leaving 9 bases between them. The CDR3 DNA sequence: TGCGCCAGCAGCTTGCAGGGACCTAGCACAGATACGCAGTATTTT. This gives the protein CASSLQGPSTDTQYF.

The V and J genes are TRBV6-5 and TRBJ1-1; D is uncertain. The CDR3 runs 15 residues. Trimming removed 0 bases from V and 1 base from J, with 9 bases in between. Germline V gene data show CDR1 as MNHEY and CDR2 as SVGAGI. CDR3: CASSYSIWQNTEAFF. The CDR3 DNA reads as TGTGCCAGCAGTTACTCGATATGGCAGAACACTGAAGCTTTCTTT.

This CDR3 is CASSTDWGNADTQYF. The CDR3 coding sequence is TGTGCCAGCAGCACCGATTGGGGGAACGCAGATACGCAGTATTTT. The rearrangement uses TRBV6-4 and TRBJ2-3, with D perhaps assigned TRBD1 or TRBD2 (5 bases each). Germline-derived CDR1 and CDR2 are MRHNA and SNTAGT. This CDR3 has 15 amino acids. With 6 bases removed from V and 4 bases from J, the gap between germline ends came to 17 bases.

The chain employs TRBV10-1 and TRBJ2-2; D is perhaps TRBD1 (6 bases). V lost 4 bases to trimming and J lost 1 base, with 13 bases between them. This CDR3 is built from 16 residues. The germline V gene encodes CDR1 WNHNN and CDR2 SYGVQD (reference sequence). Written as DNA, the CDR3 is TGCGCCAGCAGTGGGGGCCAGGGGAGGAACACCGGGGAGCTGTTTTTT. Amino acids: CASSGGQGRNTGELFF.

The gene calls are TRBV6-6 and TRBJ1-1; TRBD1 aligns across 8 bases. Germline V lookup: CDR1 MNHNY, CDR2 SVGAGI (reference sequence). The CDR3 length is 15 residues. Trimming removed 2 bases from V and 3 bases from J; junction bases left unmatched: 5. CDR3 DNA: TGTGCCAGCAGTTACCAGGGGGCGGCGGACACTGAAGCTTTCTTT. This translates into CASSYQGAADTEAFF.

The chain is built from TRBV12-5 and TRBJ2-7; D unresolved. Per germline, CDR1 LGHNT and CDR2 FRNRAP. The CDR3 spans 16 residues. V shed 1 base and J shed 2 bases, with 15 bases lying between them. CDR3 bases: TGTGCTAGTGGTTTGGATTTTGGGGATGGGACCTACGAGCAGTACTTC. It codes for CASGLDFGDGTYEQYF.